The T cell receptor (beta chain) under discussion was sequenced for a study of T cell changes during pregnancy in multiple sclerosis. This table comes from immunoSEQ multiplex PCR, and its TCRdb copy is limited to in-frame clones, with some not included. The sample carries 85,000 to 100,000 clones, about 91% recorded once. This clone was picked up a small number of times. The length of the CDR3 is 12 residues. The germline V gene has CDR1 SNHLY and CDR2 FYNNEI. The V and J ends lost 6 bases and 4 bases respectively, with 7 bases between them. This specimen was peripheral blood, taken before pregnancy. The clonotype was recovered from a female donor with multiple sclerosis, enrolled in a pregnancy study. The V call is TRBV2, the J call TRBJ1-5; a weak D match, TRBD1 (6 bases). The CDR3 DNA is TGTGCCAGCAGAGGGGGAAATCAGCCCCAGCATTTT. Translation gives CASRGGNQPQHF.